These T cell receptor beta chains were read from a single sample in a study of blood T cell repertoires in COVID-19. Generated by immunoSEQ multiplex PCR, the TCRdb table keeps only in-frame clones and is missing some. The data show 150,000 to 200,000 clones, around nine tenths seen once. The sample comprised peripheral blood. The source is a man in his 70s with active or convalescent COVID-19. Both conserved end residues are part of each CDR3. Each record gives: V gene, J gene, D gene, CDR3 protein. A D gene is named only where the DNA matches it firmly.

v_gene: TRBV28; j_gene: TRBJ2-7; d_gene: TRBD1; CDR3aa: CASISSGQGIYEQYF
v_gene: TRBV6-6; j_gene: TRBJ2-7; d_gene: NA; CDR3aa: CASSYVPAYEQYF
v_gene: TRBV7-2; j_gene: TRBJ2-7; d_gene: NA; CDR3aa: CASSLETGSGYEQYF
v_gene: TRBV3-1/TRBV3-2; j_gene: TRBJ1-2; d_gene: NA; CDR3aa: CASSPPGFGGYTF
v_gene: TRBV29-1; j_gene: TRBJ1-6; d_gene: TRBD1; CDR3aa: CSVGTGGGSPLHF
v_gene: TRBV19; j_gene: TRBJ2-1; d_gene: NA; CDR3aa: CASSIGGEQFF
v_gene: TRBV23-1; j_gene: TRBJ2-7; d_gene: TRBD1; CDR3aa: CASSQGTGFHEQYF
v_gene: TRBV11-2; j_gene: TRBJ2-3; d_gene: NA; CDR3aa: CASSLDGPRGAQYF
v_gene: TRBV7-9; j_gene: TRBJ2-2; d_gene: NA; CDR3aa: CASSTTQNTGELFF
v_gene: TRBV3-1/TRBV3-2; j_gene: TRBJ1-6; d_gene: TRBD1; CDR3aa: CASSPLTGALHF
v_gene: TRBV3-1/TRBV3-2; j_gene: TRBJ2-7; d_gene: NA; CDR3aa: CASSPQGPSEQYF
v_gene: TRBV3-1/TRBV3-2; j_gene: TRBJ2-3; d_gene: TRBD1; CDR3aa: CASSLDRGGSTDTQYF
v_gene: TRBV9; j_gene: TRBJ2-5; d_gene: TRBD1; CDR3aa: CASTKGGSYQETQYF
v_gene: TRBV7-2; j_gene: TRBJ2-7; d_gene: NA; CDR3aa: CASSLAQAAGGEQYF
v_gene: TRBV19; j_gene: TRBJ2-5; d_gene: TRBD2; CDR3aa: CASSIGTSSGTQYF
v_gene: TRBV7-2; j_gene: TRBJ2-7; d_gene: TRBD1; CDR3aa: CASSFRQGSSYEQYF
v_gene: TRBV11-3; j_gene: TRBJ1-4; d_gene: NA; CDR3aa: CASSDPGGANEKLFF
v_gene: TRBV28; j_gene: TRBJ1-5; d_gene: TRBD1; CDR3aa: CASSLTRDRGVIYSNQPQHF
v_gene: TRBV28; j_gene: TRBJ2-7; d_gene: TRBD1; CDR3aa: CASSPGDRAYEQYF
v_gene: TRBV7-9; j_gene: TRBJ1-2; d_gene: TRBD1; CDR3aa: CASSLGWVDRGATYGYTF
v_gene: TRBV3-1/TRBV3-2; j_gene: TRBJ2-1; d_gene: NA; CDR3aa: CASSHGYGEQFF
v_gene: TRBV5-6; j_gene: TRBJ2-4; d_gene: TRBD1; CDR3aa: CASTRTGAQNIQYF
v_gene: TRBV28; j_gene: TRBJ2-7; d_gene: NA; CDR3aa: CASSGSPSSYEQYF
v_gene: TRBV18; j_gene: TRBJ2-7; d_gene: TRBD1; CDR3aa: CASSPTGGTYEQYF
v_gene: TRBV21-1; j_gene: TRBJ2-7; d_gene: NA; CDR3aa: CASSKPPSSFYEQYF
v_gene: TRBV21-1; j_gene: TRBJ2-5; d_gene: NA; CDR3aa: CAIPIYRVKTQYF
v_gene: TRBV5-1; j_gene: TRBJ2-2; d_gene: TRBD1; CDR3aa: CASSWGTGLNTGELFF
v_gene: TRBV7-8; j_gene: TRBJ1-1; d_gene: NA; CDR3aa: CASSLEPGSNTEAFF
v_gene: TRBV5-6; j_gene: TRBJ2-5; d_gene: NA; CDR3aa: CASSSPGVDTETQYF
v_gene: TRBV2; j_gene: TRBJ2-3; d_gene: TRBD1; CDR3aa: CASSVVGDRLTDTQYF
v_gene: TRBV19; j_gene: TRBJ1-5; d_gene: TRBD1; CDR3aa: CASSSWTGSNQPQHF
v_gene: TRBV30; j_gene: TRBJ2-3; d_gene: NA; CDR3aa: CAWSGQNTDTQYF
v_gene: TRBV9; j_gene: TRBJ1-3; d_gene: NA; CDR3aa: CASSAITGPGNTIYF
v_gene: TRBV5-6; j_gene: TRBJ1-6; d_gene: TRBD1; CDR3aa: CASSSDRTYNSPLHF
v_gene: TRBV5-1; j_gene: TRBJ2-5; d_gene: NA; CDR3aa: CASSLGLEPNQETQYF
v_gene: TRBV4-3; j_gene: TRBJ1-4; d_gene: TRBD1; CDR3aa: CASSQDLATTGNEKLFF
v_gene: TRBV11-3; j_gene: TRBJ2-4; d_gene: NA; CDR3aa: CARSGHPIAKNIQYF
v_gene: TRBV12-3/TRBV12-4; j_gene: TRBJ1-5; d_gene: NA; CDR3aa: CASSSNRVQPQHF
v_gene: TRBV7-9; j_gene: TRBJ1-2; d_gene: TRBD1; CDR3aa: CASSLAGQIYGYTF
v_gene: TRBV6-2/TRBV6-3; j_gene: TRBJ2-7; d_gene: TRBD2; CDR3aa: CASSTPLAGGSYEQYF
v_gene: TRBV19; j_gene: TRBJ1-5; d_gene: NA; CDR3aa: CASSGPGTNFNQPQHF
v_gene: TRBV7-2; j_gene: TRBJ2-1; d_gene: TRBD2; CDR3aa: CASSFLGALAGGHNEQFF